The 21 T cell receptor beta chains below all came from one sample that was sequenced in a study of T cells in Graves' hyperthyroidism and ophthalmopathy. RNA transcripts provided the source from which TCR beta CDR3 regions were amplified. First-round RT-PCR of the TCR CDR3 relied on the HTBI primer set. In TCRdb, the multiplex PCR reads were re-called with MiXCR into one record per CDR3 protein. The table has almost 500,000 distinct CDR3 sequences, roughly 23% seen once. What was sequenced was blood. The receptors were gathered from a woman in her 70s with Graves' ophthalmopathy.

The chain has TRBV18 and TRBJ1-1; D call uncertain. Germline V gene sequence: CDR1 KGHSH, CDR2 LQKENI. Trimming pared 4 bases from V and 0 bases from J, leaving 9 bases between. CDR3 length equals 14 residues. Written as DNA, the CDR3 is TGTGCCAGCTCACAACGGAGCATGAACACTGAAGCTTTCTTT. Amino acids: CASSQRSMNTEAFF.

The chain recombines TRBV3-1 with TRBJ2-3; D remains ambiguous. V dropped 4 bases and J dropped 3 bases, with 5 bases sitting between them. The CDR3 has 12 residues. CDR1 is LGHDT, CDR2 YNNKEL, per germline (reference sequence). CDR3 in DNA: TGTGCCAGCAGCCGACCTACAGATACGCAGTATTTT. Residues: CASSRPTDTQYF.

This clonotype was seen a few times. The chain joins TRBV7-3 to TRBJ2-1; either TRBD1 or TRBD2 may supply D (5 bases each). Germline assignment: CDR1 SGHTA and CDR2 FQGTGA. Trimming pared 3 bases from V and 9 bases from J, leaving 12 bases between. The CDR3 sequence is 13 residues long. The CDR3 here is CASSLGVLGEQFF. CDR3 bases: TGTGCCAGCAGCTTGGGGGTCCTAGGTGAGCAGTTCTTC.

CDR3 in amino acids: CASSGRGFNEKLFF. The CDR3 nucleotides read TGTGCCAGCAGCGGTCGGGGTTTTAATGAAAAACTGTTTTTT. The V call is TRBV9, the J call TRBJ1-4; D remains unclear. The CDR3 has 14 amino acids. Germline CDR1 SGDLS, CDR2 YYNGEE. V lost 3 bases to trimming and J lost 4 bases, with 10 bases between them.

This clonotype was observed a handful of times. For the CDR3, the DNA is TGTGCCAGCAGCCGGACCCAAAACATTCAGTACTTC. Translated, it gives CASSRTQNIQYF. The chain couples TRBV3-1 to TRBJ2-4, with D uncertain. V gave up 4 bases and J gave up 5 bases, with 6 bases separating them. The germline V gene has CDR1 LGHDT and CDR2 YNNKEL (reference sequence). The CDR3 extends over 12 amino acids.

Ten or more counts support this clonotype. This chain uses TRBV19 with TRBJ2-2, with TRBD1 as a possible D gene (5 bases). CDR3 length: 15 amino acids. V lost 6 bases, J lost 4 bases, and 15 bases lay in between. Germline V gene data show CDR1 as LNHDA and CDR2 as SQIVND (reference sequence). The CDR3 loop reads CASRTVGHVTGELFF. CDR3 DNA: TGTGCCAGTAGAACCGTAGGACACGTCACCGGGGAGCTGTTTTTT.

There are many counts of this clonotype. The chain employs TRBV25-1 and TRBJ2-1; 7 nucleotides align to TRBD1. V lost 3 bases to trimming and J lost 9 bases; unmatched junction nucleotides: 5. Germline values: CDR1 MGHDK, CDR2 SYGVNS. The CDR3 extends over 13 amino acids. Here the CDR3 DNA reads TGTGCCAGCAGTGAGGCAGGGGGTGGTGAGCAGTTCTTC. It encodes CASSEAGGGEQFF.

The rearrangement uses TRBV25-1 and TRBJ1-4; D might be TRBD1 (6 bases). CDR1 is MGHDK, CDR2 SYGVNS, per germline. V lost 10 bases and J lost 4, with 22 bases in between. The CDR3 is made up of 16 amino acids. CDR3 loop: CAKNIAVGQINEKLFF. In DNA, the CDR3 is TGTGCCAAGAACATAGCCGTAGGACAGATTAATGAAAAACTGTTTTTT.

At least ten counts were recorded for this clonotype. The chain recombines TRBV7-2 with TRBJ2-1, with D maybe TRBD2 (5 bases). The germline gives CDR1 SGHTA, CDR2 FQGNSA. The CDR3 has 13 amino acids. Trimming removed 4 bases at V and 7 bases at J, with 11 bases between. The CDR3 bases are TGTGCCAGCAGCTCCAGAGGGCGGAATGAGCAGTTCTTC. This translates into CASSSRGRNEQFF.

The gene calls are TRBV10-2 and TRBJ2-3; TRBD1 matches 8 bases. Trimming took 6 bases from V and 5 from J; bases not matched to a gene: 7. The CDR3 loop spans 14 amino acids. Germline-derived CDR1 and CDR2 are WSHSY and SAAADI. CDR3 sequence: CASRTTGAGDTQYF. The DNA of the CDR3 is TGCGCCAGCAGAACGACAGGGGCTGGAGATACGCAGTATTTT.

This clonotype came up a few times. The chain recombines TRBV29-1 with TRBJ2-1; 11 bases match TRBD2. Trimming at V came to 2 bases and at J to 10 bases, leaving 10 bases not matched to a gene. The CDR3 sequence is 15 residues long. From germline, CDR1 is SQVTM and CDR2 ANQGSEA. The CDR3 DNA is TGCAGCGTTGAATTCGCACTAGCGGGAGAGAGCGAGCAGTTCTTC. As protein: CSVEFALAGESEQFF.

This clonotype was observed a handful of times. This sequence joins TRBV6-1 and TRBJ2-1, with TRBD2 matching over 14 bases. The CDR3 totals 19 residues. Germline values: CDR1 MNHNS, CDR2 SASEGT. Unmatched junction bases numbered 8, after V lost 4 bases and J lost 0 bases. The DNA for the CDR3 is TGTGCCAGCAGTGCCACCGGGACTAGCGGGAGCCACTCCTACAATGAGCAGTTCTTC. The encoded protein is CASSATGTSGSHSYNEQFF.

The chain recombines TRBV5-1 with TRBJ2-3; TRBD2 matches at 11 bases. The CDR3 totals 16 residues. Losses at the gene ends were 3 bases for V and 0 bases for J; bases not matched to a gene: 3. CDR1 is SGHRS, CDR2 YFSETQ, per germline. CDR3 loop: CASSSIAGGSTDTQYF. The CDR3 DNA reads TGCGCCAGCAGCTCCATAGCGGGAGGGAGCACAGATACGCAGTATTTT.

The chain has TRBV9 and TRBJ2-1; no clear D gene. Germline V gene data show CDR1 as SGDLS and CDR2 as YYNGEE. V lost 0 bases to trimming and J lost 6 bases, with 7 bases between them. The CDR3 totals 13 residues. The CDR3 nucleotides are TGTGCCAGCAGCGTAGTGTATCCCAATGAGCAGTTCTTC. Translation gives CASSVVYPNEQFF.

Here the CDR3 DNA reads TGTGCCAGCAGTTTATCCGGGGGGCGCGCTACTGGAAACACCATATATTTT. Translated: CASSLSGGRATGNTIYF. The chain links TRBV27 to TRBJ1-3, with D possibly TRBD1 on 6 matching bases. Germline V gives CDR1 MNHEY, CDR2 SMNVEV (reference sequence). The length of the CDR3 is 17 residues. The V end was cut by 0 bases, the J end by 2 bases, with 14 bases between.

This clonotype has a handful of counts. CDR3 region: CASSRDREDGYTF. CDR3 DNA: TGTGCCAGCAGTCGAGACAGGGAGGATGGCTACACCTTC. V usage is TRBV6-1 and J usage is TRBJ1-2; 7 bases line up with TRBD1. The CDR3 contains 13 residues. Unmatched junction bases numbered 6, after V lost 5 bases and J lost 6 bases. Germline-derived CDR1 and CDR2 are MNHNS and SASEGT.

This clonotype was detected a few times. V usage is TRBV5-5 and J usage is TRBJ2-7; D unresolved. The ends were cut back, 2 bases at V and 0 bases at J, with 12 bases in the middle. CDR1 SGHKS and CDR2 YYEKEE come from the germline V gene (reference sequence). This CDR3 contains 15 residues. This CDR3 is CASSFAQVISYEQYF. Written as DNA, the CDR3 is TGTGCCAGCAGCTTCGCCCAGGTGATCTCCTACGAGCAGTACTTC.

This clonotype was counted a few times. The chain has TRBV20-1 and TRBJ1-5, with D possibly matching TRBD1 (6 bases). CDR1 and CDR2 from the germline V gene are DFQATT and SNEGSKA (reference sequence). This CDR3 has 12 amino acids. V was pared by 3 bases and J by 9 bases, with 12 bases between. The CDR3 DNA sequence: TGCAGTGCTAGGGACAGTTCGAGGCCCCAGCATTTT. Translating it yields CSARDSSRPQHF.

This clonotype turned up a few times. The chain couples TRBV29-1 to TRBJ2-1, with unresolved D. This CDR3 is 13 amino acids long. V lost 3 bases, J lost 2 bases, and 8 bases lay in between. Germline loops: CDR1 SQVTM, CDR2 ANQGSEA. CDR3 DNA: TGCAGCGTTGAGGGTCCGACCTACAATGAGCAGTTCTTC. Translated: CSVEGPTYNEQFF.

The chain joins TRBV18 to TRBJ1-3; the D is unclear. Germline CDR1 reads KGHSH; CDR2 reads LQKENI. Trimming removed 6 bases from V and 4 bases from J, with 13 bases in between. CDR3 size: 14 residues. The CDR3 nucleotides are TGTGCCAGCTCCTCCGCGGAGGGAGGAAACACCATATATTTT. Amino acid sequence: CASSSAEGGNTIYF.

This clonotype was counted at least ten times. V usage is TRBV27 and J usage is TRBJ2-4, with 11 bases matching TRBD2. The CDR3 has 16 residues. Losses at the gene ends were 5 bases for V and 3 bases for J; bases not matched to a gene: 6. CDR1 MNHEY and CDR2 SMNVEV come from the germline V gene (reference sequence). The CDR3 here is CASSIIAGGHKNIQYF. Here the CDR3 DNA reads TGTGCCAGCAGTATCATAGCGGGAGGGCACAAAAACATTCAGTACTTC.